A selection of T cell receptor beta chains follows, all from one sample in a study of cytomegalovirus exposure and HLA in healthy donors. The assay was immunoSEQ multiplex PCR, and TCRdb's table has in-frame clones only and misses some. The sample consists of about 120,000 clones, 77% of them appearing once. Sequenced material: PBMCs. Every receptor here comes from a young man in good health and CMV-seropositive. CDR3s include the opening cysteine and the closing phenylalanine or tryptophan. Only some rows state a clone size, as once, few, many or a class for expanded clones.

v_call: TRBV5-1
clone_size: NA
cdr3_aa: CASSLGQSGSPLHF

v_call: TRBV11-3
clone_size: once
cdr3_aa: CASSLTGSLTSGNTIYF

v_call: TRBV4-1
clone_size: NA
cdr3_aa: CASSQAGQGEPQHF

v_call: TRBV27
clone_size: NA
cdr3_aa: CASSLKASGGAVGQTQYF

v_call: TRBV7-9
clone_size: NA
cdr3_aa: CASSRQVGTANNEQFF

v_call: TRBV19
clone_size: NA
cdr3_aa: CASSIRQGIVGTEAFF

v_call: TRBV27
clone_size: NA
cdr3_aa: CASSLLANNEQFF

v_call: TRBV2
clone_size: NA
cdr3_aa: CASRAVQGARGYEQYF

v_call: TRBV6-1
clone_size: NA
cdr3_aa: CASSLTGPNTEAFF

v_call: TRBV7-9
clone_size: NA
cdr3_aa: CASSAAGGGYGYTF

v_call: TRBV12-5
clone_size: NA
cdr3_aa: CASGQQGHGEAFF

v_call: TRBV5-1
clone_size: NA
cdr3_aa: CASSLEPSGVDTQYF

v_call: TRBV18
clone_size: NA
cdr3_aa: CASSIDSYGYTF

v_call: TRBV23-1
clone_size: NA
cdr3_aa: CASTLGQGGGQPQHF

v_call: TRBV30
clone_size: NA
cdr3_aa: CAWSVGTGQPQHF

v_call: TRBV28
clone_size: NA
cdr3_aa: CASSFRGNSYEQYF

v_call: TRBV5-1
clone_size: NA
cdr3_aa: CASSLAGGVAKNSQYF

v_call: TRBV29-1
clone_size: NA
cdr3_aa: CSVDEGQGYEQYF

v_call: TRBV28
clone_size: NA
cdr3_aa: CASRPAQGANGLTF

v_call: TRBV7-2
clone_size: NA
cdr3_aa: CASSLGGHSQPQHF

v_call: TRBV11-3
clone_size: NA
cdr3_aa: CASSARDSSEAFF

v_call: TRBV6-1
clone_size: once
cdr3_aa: CASNGQASNTGELFF

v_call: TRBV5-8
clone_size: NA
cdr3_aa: CASGRGGWNQPQHF

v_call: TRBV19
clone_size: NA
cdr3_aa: CASSLLAGVSNEQFF

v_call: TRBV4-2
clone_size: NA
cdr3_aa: CASSQDAGLAGKNSQYF

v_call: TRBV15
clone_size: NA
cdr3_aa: CATSGVSGTAYGYTF

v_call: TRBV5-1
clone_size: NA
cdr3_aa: CASSLWAGDNQPQHF

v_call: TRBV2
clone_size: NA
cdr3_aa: CASREGQGYGYTF

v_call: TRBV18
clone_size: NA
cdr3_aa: CASSPGGLALEQFF

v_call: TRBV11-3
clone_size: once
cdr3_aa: CASGTGLPKMGELFF

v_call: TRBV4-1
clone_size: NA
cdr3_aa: CASSHSTSGGTYNEQFF

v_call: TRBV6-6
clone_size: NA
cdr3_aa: CASSLGQGGYGYTF

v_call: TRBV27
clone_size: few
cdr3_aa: CASSAPGQGYNEQFF

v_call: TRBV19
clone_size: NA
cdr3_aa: CASCLKGQGAYTQYF

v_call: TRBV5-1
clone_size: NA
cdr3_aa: CASSLVAGGYYEQYF

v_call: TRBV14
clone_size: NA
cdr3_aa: CASSQDLQGRSGYTF

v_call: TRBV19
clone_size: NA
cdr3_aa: CASSRHGETQYF

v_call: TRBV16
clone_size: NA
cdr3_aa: CASSHDDRAPETQYF

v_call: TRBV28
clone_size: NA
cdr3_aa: CASNGDGLTSSYEQYF